Sequencing of this TCR beta chain was carried out in a study of control samples from healthy donors and cancer patients. Assay used: immunoSEQ multiplex PCR; TCRdb lists only in-frame clones, some missing. The sample lists 8,000 to 11,000 clones; under 95% were seen once. The ends were cut back, 0 bases at V and 5 bases at J, with 10 bases in the middle. CDR3 size: 15 residues. Germline V gene lookup returns CDR1 MNHEY and CDR2 SVGAGI. The V gene is TRBV6-5, the J gene TRBJ2-2; D remains ambiguous. The sample comprised PBMCs. The receptor was derived from a man aged 55 to 70 with colorectal cancer. The CDR3 reads CASSYSFSLTGELFF. CDR3 DNA: TGTGCCAGCAGTTACTCGTTTTCTTTGACCGGGGAGCTGTTTTTT.